What follows are 15 T cell receptor beta chains derived from one specimen sequenced in a study of cytomegalovirus exposure and HLA in healthy donors. Use of 60 Vbeta and 13 Jbeta primers characterized the PCR. Clones were read by immunoSEQ multiplex PCR, and TCRdb kept only the in-frame ones, dropping some. Of roughly 230,000 clones in the sample, approximately 81% were seen once. The sample consisted of PBMCs. These receptors were collected from a girl aged 2-10 years in good health and CMV-seronegative.

CDR3 amino acids: CSVVELAGGNTGELFF. As DNA, the CDR3 is TGCAGCGTTGTTGAACTAGCGGGGGGGAACACCGGGGAGCTGTTTTTT. The chain uses TRBV29-1 and TRBJ2-2, with 12 bases that match TRBD2. Trimming removed 4 bases from V and 1 base from J; junction bases left unmatched: 4. The CDR3 covers 16 residues. Germline V gives CDR1 SQVTM, CDR2 ANQGSEA.

The chain couples TRBV5-1 to TRBJ2-7; D may be TRBD2 (6 bases). The CDR3 runs 13 residues. The germline V and J ends were trimmed by 4 bases and 6 bases, with 14 bases remaining between them. CDR1 and CDR2 from the germline V gene are SGHRS and YFSETQ. The CDR3 sequence: CASSPSWRGEQYF. The CDR3 region has the DNA TGCGCCAGCAGCCCCTCGTGGAGGGGCGAGCAGTACTTC.

This chain connects TRBV11-3 to TRBJ2-3, with 8 bases identical to TRBD2. Germline V CDR1 and CDR2: SGHNT, YENEEA. Germline trimming cut 9 bases from V and 10 bases from J; bases unmatched to any gene: 12. The CDR3 is 13 amino acids. DNA of the CDR3: TGTGCCAGTTCGGGGGGGCCGGGGAAGTCGCAGTATTTT. As protein: CASSGGPGKSQYF.

The chain joins TRBV9 to TRBJ2-5; 9 nucleotides align to TRBD1. Germline V gene lookup returns CDR1 SGDLS and CDR2 YYNGEE. The CDR3 loop spans 16 amino acids. After removal of 2 bases from V and 2 bases from J, the junction contained 7 bases not matched to a gene. The CDR3 bases are TGTGCCAGCAGCGTTCGACCGGGACAGGGTCAAGAGACCCAGTACTTC. It translates to CASSVRPGQGQETQYF. The full variable domain, its missing parts supplied by reference TRBV9 and TRBJ2-5, is DSGVTQTPKHLITATGQRVTLRCSPRSGDLSVYWYQQSLDQGLQFLIQYYNGEERAKGNILERFSAQQFPDLHSELNLSSLELGDSALYFCASSVRPGQGQETQYFGPGTRLLVL.

This chain joins TRBV6-1 and TRBJ2-7; D may be TRBD2 (6 bases). This CDR3 contains 14 residues. With 5 bases removed from V and 5 bases from J, the gap between germline ends came to 16 bases. Germline values: CDR1 MNHNS, CDR2 SASEGT. The DNA of the CDR3 is TGTGCCAGCAGTAACGTCCCCGGGAGTGACGAGCAGTACTTC. Its translation is CASSNVPGSDEQYF.

This chain links TRBV30 with TRBJ1-5; tentatively, D is TRBD1 (6 bases). CDR3 size: 13 residues. Germline CDR1 GTSNPN, CDR2 SVGIG (reference sequence). Trimming cost V 0 bases and J 9 bases, with 12 bases left between them. The CDR3 sequence is CAWSVARGGPQHF. Here the CDR3 DNA reads TGTGCCTGGAGTGTCGCAAGGGGGGGGCCCCAGCATTTT.

The CDR3 coding sequence is TGTGCCAGCAGTTTACTGACTAGCGGGAGGCCCTACGAGCAGTACTTC. Its protein is CASSLLTSGRPYEQYF. The chain has TRBV27 and TRBJ2-7; the match to TRBD2 covers 13 bases. J gave up 2 bases and V 2 bases, and 3 bases lay outside the gene matches. The CDR3 extends over 16 amino acids. Looked up from germline, CDR1 is MNHEY and CDR2 is SMNVEV (reference sequence).

This clone was found once. V and J are TRBV6-1 and TRBJ2-7; 8 bases align to TRBD2. Germline CDR1 reads MNHNS; CDR2 reads SASEGT. The V and J ends lost 3 bases and 6 bases, in that order; junction bases with no gene match: 10. The CDR3 extends over 15 amino acids. The CDR3 DNA is TGTGCCAGCAGTGACGGGGGGGCAGCTATGGTCGAGCAGTACTTC. Amino acids: CASSDGGAAMVEQYF.

The V call is TRBV6-5, the J call TRBJ1-2, with 9 bases matching TRBD1. In germline, CDR1 is MNHEY, CDR2 SVGAGI. The length of the CDR3 is 13 residues. Trimming took 4 bases from V and 8 from J; bases not matched to a gene: 5. CDR3 nucleotide sequence: TGTGCCAGCAGTTTGACAGGGGGAGGAGGCTACACCTTC. This sequence encodes CASSLTGGGGYTF.

This chain connects TRBV10-2 to TRBJ2-4, with TRBD2 matching over 8 bases. Trimming cost V 4 bases and J 7 bases; bases outside gene matches: 9. CDR1 is WSHSY, CDR2 SAAADI, per germline. The CDR3 sequence is 15 residues long. The DNA for the CDR3 is TGCGCCAGCAGTGGATATAGCGGGATTACCAACATTCAGTACTTC. Protein: CASSGYSGITNIQYF.

The CDR3 nucleotides are TGTGCCAGCTCATCTCTAGCGGAAAGCTCCTACAATGAGCAGTTCTTC. This translates into CASSSLAESSYNEQFF. This chain connects TRBV18 to TRBJ2-1, with 7 bases matching TRBD2. Germline lookup yields CDR1 KGHSH and CDR2 LQKENI. CDR3 size: 16 residues. Trimming removed 5 bases from V and 0 bases from J; junction bases left unmatched: 7.

The rearrangement uses TRBV19 and TRBJ2-5; TRBD1 agrees at 7 bases. The ends lost 6 bases at V and 2 bases at J; junction bases unmatched: 9. The CDR3 runs to 15 residues. Looked up from germline, CDR1 is LNHDA and CDR2 is SQIVND (reference sequence). This chain's CDR3 is CASRTTGISQETQYF. CDR3 DNA sequence: TGTGCCAGTAGGACGACAGGGATCTCTCAAGAGACCCAGTACTTC.

The chain links TRBV10-3 to TRBJ2-1, with TRBD1 as a possible D gene (5 bases). CDR3 size: 17 residues. CDR1 is ENHRY, CDR2 SYGVKD, per germline. The V and J ends lost 6 bases and 0 bases respectively, with 18 bases between them. The CDR3: CAIRRGHRQNSYNEQFF. In nucleotides, the CDR3 is TGTGCCATCAGAAGGGGCCACCGCCAAAACTCCTACAATGAGCAGTTCTTC.

The chain has TRBV2 and TRBJ2-2, with TRBD2 matching 11 bases. CDR1 SNHLY and CDR2 FYNNEI come from the germline V gene. This CDR3 is built from 15 residues. Unmatched junction bases numbered 1, after V lost 4 bases and J lost 3 bases. The CDR3 here is CASSVAGGDTGELFF. The CDR3 DNA is TGTGCCAGCAGTGTAGCGGGGGGGGACACCGGGGAGCTGTTTTTT. The variable domain in full, completed from reference TRBV2 and TRBJ2-2, reads EPEVTQTPSHQVTQMGQEVILRCVPISNHLYFYWYRQILGQKVEFLVSFYNNEISEKSEIFDDQFSVERPDGSNFTLKIRSTKLEDSAMYFCASSVAGGDTGELFFGEGSRLTVL.

This clone appeared a single time. This sequence joins TRBV6-4 and TRBJ1-5, with a weak D call TRBD1 (5 bases). The CDR3 covers 17 residues. Trimming took 7 bases from V and 5 from J, leaving 24 bases between them. Germline V lookup: CDR1 MRHNA, CDR2 SNTAGT. This CDR3 reads CASTSGKGWLADQPQHF. The CDR3 region has the DNA TGTGCCAGCACCTCGGGTAAGGGGTGGCTCGCCGATCAGCCCCAGCATTTT.